This section outlines one T cell receptor beta chain sequence together with its context. These data belong to a study of CD8 T cells in Susac syndrome. RNA was extracted with the RNeasy kit, and a quantity of roughly 0.5 to 1 ug was reverse transcribed using random hexamers. TCRdb analysed the immunoSEQ multiplex PCR reads with MiXCR anew, one entry per CDR3 protein. The table has about 180,000 distinct CDR3 sequences, about 94% seen once; the top ten hold about 0.088%. The clonotype was recovered from a human donor with multiple sclerosis. Material: CD4+ T cells from PBMCs.

CDR3 protein: CATSGDRVRTGELFF. The CDR3 DNA is TGTGCCACCAGCGGTGACAGGGTCCGAACCGGGGAGCTGTTTTTT. The chain links TRBV15 to TRBJ2-2; 7 nucleotides match TRBD1. With 5 bases clipped from V and 5 bases from J, the junction kept 8 bases outside the gene matches. The CDR3 extends over 15 amino acids. The germline CDR1 and CDR2 sequences are LNHNV and YYDKDF (reference sequence).